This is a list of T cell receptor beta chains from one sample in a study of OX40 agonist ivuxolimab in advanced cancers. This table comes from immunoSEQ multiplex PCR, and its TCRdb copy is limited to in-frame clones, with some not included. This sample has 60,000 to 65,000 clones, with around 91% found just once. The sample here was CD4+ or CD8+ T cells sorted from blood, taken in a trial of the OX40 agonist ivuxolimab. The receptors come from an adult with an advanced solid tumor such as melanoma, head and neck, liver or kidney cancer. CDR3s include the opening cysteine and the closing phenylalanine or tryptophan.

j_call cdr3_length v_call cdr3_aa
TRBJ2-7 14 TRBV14 CASRLQGGSYEQYF
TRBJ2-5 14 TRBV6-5 CASRPGQAQETQYF
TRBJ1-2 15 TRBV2 CASRLLQGENYGYTF
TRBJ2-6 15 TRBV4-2 CASSRGPSGANVLTF
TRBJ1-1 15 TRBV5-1 CASSGQGGANTEAFF
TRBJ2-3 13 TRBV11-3 CASSLGVGDTQYF
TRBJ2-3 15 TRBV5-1 CASSLTAGSTDTQYF
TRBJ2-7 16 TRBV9 CASSVALGTGVNEQYF
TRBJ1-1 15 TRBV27 CASSFSPTGGAEAFF
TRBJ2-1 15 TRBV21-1 CASSNLAGRRTEQFF
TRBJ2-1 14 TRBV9 CASSVWSAVGEQFF
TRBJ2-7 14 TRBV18 CASSPPSESYEQYF
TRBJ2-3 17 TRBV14 CASSLRVLAGYTDTQYF
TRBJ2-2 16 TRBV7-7 CASSPRTGGTTGELFF
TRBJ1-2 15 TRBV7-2 CASRAGQGIHYGYTF
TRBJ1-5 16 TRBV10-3 CATGQGDVYSNQPQHF
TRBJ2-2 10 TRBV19 CAKEDGELFF
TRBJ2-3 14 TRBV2 CASSGRNVWDTQYF
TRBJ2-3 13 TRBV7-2 CASSLDLTDTQYF
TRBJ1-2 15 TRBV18 CASSPRTGGASGYTF
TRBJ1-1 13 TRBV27 CASSLSVRTEAFF
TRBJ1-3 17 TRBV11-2 CASSLGSWGRSGNTIYF
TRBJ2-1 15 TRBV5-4 CASSLWLAGGNEQFF
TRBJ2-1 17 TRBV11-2 CASSLGVWLASYNEQFF
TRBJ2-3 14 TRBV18 CASSPPERLDTQYF
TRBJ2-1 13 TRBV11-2 CASSLTSYNEQFF
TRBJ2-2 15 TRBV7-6 CASSLPQRNTGELFF
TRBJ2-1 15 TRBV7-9 CASSLGRSSGNEQFF
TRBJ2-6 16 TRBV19 CASSRHPSLAANVLTF
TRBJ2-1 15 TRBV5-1 CASSLGTGYYNEQFF
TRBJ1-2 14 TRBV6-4 CASSDPGGSGGYTF
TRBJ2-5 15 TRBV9 CASSVASGGAETQYF
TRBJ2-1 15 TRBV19 CASSIELLRESEQFF
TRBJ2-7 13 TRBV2 CASSEFDGYEQYF
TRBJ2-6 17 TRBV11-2 CASSLASGSSGANVLTF
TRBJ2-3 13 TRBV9 CASSAGGAHTQYF
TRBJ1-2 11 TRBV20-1 CSASPNYGYTF
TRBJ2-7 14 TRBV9 CASSVEQGAYEQYF
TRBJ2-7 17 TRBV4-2 CASSPFLAGARSYEQYF
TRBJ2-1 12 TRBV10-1 CASSELGDEQFF
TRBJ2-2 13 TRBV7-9 CASALGNTGELFF
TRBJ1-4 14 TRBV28 CASSSRQPNEKLFF
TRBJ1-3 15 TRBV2 CASRWDGGSGNTIYF
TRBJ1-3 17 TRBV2 CAIRPPGRAFSGNTIYF
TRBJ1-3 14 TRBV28 CASSLELSGNTIYF
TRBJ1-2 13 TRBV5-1 CASSFSGAAIYTF
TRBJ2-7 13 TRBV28 CASTGQVLGEQYF
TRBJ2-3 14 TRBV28 CASSYVWGTDTQYF
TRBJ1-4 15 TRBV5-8 CASSFGTGGEEKLFF
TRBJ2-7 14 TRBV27 CASSLDPFSHEQYF
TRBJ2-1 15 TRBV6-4 CASRKRGGEVHEQFF
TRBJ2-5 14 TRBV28 CASSSRGAGETQYF
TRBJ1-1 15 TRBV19 CASRPRDTLNTEAFF
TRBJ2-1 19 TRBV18 CASSLPFWRGGLGLDEQFF
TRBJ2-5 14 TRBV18 CASSQAGLQETQYF
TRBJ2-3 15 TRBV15 CATQDLTDSTDTQYF
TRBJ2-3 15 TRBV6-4 CASSEQGSGGDTQYF